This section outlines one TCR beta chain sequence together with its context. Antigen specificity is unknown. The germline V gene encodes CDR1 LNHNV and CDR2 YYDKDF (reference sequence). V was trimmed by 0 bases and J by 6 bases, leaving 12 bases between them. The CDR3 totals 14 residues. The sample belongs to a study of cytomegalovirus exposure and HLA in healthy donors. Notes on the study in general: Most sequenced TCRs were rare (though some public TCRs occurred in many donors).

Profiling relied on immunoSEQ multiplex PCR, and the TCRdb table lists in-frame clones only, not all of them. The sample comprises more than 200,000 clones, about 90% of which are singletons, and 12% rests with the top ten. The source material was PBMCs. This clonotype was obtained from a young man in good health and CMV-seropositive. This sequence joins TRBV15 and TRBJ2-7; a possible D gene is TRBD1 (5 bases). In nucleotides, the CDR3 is TGTGCCACCAGCAGAGACAGGGCTCTCGGCGAGCAGTACTTC. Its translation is CATSRDRALGEQYF.